This entry describes one T cell receptor (beta chain). The antigen is unknown. Each patient with chemo-refractory metastatic non-small-cell lung cancer was treated with focal radiation plus CTLA-4 blockade using ipilimumab. This record comes from a study of radiotherapy plus CTLA-4 blockade in lung cancer. The overall study: Objective responses were observed in around a sixth of patients, and disease control was achieved by about 30%.

Assay used: immunoSEQ multiplex PCR; TCRdb lists only in-frame clones, some missing. The repertoire holds tens of thousands of clones, with around 87% as singletons. The CDR3 consists of 14 residues. Germline V gene lookup returns CDR1 GTSNPN and CDR2 SVGIG (reference sequence). J gave up 2 bases and V 3 bases, and 4 bases lay outside the gene matches. General study points: It was early blood T cell clone dynamics, with interferon-beta, that reportedly best predicted response. Blood-borne expansion of tumor-derived TCR clones followed radiotherapy plus ipilimumab.

The chain joins TRBV30 to TRBJ2-3; 8 bases agree with TRBD2. The source of this sequence is a human donor with non-small cell lung cancer that progressed on radiotherapy plus ipilimumab. This specimen was peripheral blood, taken from a patient treated with radiotherapy plus ipilimumab. CDR3 protein: CAWSPGLATDTQYF. As DNA, the CDR3 is TGTGCCTGGAGCCCTGGACTAGCCACAGATACGCAGTATTTT.